The 25 T cell receptor beta chains below all came from one sample that was sequenced in a study of blood T cells in healthy people across ages. With a J-beta primer mix and a sample-barcoded 5' primer, a second PCR ran roughly 6 to 11 cycles. TCRdb called the 5' RACE reads again in MiXCR, with one record for every CDR3 protein. The sample records 1.5 million to 2 million distinct CDR3 sequences, 49% being singletons. Sequences were obtained from blood. The source is a woman in her thirties or forties in good health.

This clonotype was counted between two and nine times. The CDR3 protein is CASSFWEGDRGSYEQYF. DNA for the CDR3: TGTGCCAGCAGTTTCTGGGAAGGAGACAGGGGCTCCTACGAGCAGTACTTC. This chain joins TRBV28 and TRBJ2-7; 8 bases agree with TRBD1. CDR1 is MDHEN, CDR2 SYDVKM, per germline. The CDR3 is 17 amino acids. V dropped 3 bases and J dropped 0; count of bases not matched to a gene: 10.

This chain connects TRBV28 to TRBJ2-1, with 10 bases lining up with TRBD2. Germline V lookup: CDR1 MDHEN, CDR2 SYDVKM. The trim removed 7 bases at V and 5 bases at J, leaving 5 bases unmatched. The length of the CDR3 is 14 residues. The CDR3, as DNA: TGTGCCAGCAACCTACTAGCGGGAAACAATGAGCAGTTCTTC. Its translation: CASNLLAGNNEQFF.

The chain employs TRBV6-2 or TRBV6-3 and TRBJ2-5; no definite D call. CDR1 is MNHEY, CDR2 SVGEGT, per germline. CDR3 length: 11 amino acids. The V and J ends lost 8 bases and 4 bases respectively, with 8 bases between them. This chain's CDR3 is CASDNGETQYF. The CDR3 DNA follows: TGTGCCAGCGATAACGGAGAGACCCAGTACTTC.

This clonotype was seen more than once but under ten times. The V gene is TRBV2, the J gene TRBJ2-5; maybe TRBD2 (7 bases). The germline gives CDR1 SNHLY, CDR2 FYNNEI. Trimming took off 6 bases at V and 5 bases at J, with 19 bases between the two ends. The length of the CDR3 is 15 residues. CDR3: CASRAGQTRQETQYF. The CDR3, as DNA: TGTGCCAGCAGAGCGGGACAAACCCGCCAGGAGACCCAGTACTTC.

The chain has TRBV27 and TRBJ2-1; D remains ambiguous. This CDR3 has 16 residues. The V end was cut by 6 bases, the J end by 0 bases, with 15 bases between. The germline V gene has CDR1 MNHEY and CDR2 SMNVEV (reference sequence). The CDR3 loop reads CASRQKQRGSYNEQFF. CDR3 DNA sequence: TGTGCCAGCAGGCAGAAACAGAGAGGCTCCTACAATGAGCAGTTCTTC.

This clonotype occurred once. The chain links TRBV7-9 to TRBJ2-3; D remains ambiguous. V was clipped by 5 bases and J by 4 bases, with 13 bases between them. The CDR3 contains 14 residues. Germline lookup yields CDR1 SEHNR and CDR2 FQNEAQ (reference sequence). The CDR3: CASSPSYMSDTQYF. DNA of the CDR3: TGTGCCAGCAGCCCTAGTTATATGTCAGATACGCAGTATTTT.

This chain uses TRBV14 with TRBJ2-5; D possibly matches TRBD1 or TRBD2 (5 bases each). The CDR3 contains 11 residues. CDR1 and CDR2 (germline): SGHDN, FVKESK. The V and J ends lost 5 bases and 11 bases respectively, with 12 bases between them. The CDR3 here is CASSWDQIQYF. The CDR3, as DNA: TGTGCCAGCAGCTGGGACCAGATTCAGTACTTC.

This clonotype was recorded a few times. This chain connects TRBV20-1 to TRBJ2-5, with 7 bases matching TRBD2. The CDR3 is 13 residues long. CDR1 is DFQATT, CDR2 SNEGSKA, per germline (reference sequence). The trim removed 3 bases at V and 1 base at J, leaving 2 bases unmatched. CDR3 sequence reads: CSARRGSQETQYF. The CDR3 DNA sequence: TGCAGTGCTAGGCGGGGGAGCCAAGAGACCCAGTACTTC.

Only a few counts were recorded for this clonotype. This rearrangement joins TRBV27 to TRBJ2-1; 13 nucleotides match TRBD2. Germline loops: CDR1 MNHEY, CDR2 SMNVEV (reference sequence). With 4 bases clipped from V and 2 bases from J, the junction kept 17 bases outside the gene matches. This CDR3 contains 21 residues. The CDR3 coding sequence is TGTGCCAGCAGTTCTCTGCTTGGCACTAGCGGGGGGGGTCTAACCTACAATGAGCAGTTCTTC. Protein: CASSSLLGTSGGGLTYNEQFF.

The sample holds a few counts of this clonotype. This rearrangement joins TRBV20-1 to TRBJ2-4; D is unclear. Germline CDR1 reads DFQATT; CDR2 reads SNEGSKA (reference sequence). The CDR3 length is 14 residues. The germline V and J ends were trimmed by 5 bases and 0 bases, with 11 bases remaining between them. The CDR3 sequence is CSAESDSAKNIQYF. CDR3 coding DNA: TGCAGTGCTGAAAGCGACTCAGCCAAAAACATTCAGTACTTC.

As DNA, the CDR3 is TGTGCCAGCAGCCAATCCGACGATCAGTCCCGGGAGACCCAGTTCTTC. Its translation: CASSQSDDQSRETQFF. The chain couples TRBV4-2 to TRBJ2-5, with D perhaps matching TRBD2 (6 bases). Judging by the DNA end, TRBJ2-1 fits better; the J call may be wrong. This CDR3 spans 16 amino acids. Germline lookup yields CDR1 LGHNA and CDR2 YNFKEQ.

This rearrangement joins TRBV7-2 to TRBJ1-1, with D tentatively TRBD1 (5 bases). Trimming shortened V by 3 bases and J by 3 bases, and 11 bases separated the two germline ends. Germline lookup yields CDR1 SGHTA and CDR2 FQGNSA. The CDR3 sequence is 14 residues long. CDR3 in DNA: TGTGCCAGCAGCTTCTTGCAGGGACACACTGAAGCTTTCTTT. Amino acid sequence: CASSFLQGHTEAFF.

The gene calls are TRBV27 and TRBJ2-7; 9 positions match TRBD2. The ends lost 7 bases at V and 6 bases at J; junction bases unmatched: 13. The CDR3 extends over 15 amino acids. Germline V lookup: CDR1 MNHEY, CDR2 SMNVEV (reference sequence). CDR3 protein: CASTTRLAGIREQYF. The CDR3 coding sequence is TGTGCCAGCACTACTCGGCTAGCGGGGATCCGCGAGCAGTACTTC.

The chain uses TRBV7-2 and TRBJ2-5, with 7 bases matching TRBD1. Germline CDR1 SGHTA, CDR2 FQGNSA. V lost 4 bases to trimming and J lost 0 bases; unmatched junction nucleotides: 5. The CDR3 totals 15 residues. In DNA, the CDR3 is TGTGCCAGCAGCTCCAAGACAGGGTACCAAGAGACCCAGTACTTC. Translating gives CASSSKTGYQETQYF.

The CDR3 bases are TGTGCCAGCAGCTTAGGGTGGACAGGGGATATCACCGGGGAGCTGTTTTTT. This gives the protein CASSLGWTGDITGELFF. V and J are TRBV11-2 and TRBJ2-2; 9 bases line up with TRBD1. Germline V lookup: CDR1 SGHAT, CDR2 FQNNGV. V lost 1 base, J lost 4 bases, and 7 bases stayed unmatched. The CDR3 is 17 residues long.

This clonotype was seen only once. The chain couples TRBV27 to TRBJ1-5, with a tentative D call TRBD1 (6 bases). The V gene lost 3 bases and the J gene lost 0 bases, with 12 bases spanning the gap. This CDR3 contains 16 residues. The germline V gene encodes CDR1 MNHEY and CDR2 SMNVEV (reference sequence). CDR3 bases: TGTGCCAGCAGTTTCTGGGGCAGGGGTAGCAATCAGCCCCAGCATTTT. It is translated as CASSFWGRGSNQPQHF.

This chain uses TRBV20-1 with TRBJ1-1, with D possibly being TRBD1 (6 bases). Trimming removed 2 bases at V and 1 base at J, with 14 bases between. The CDR3 sequence is 15 residues long. The germline V gene encodes CDR1 DFQATT and CDR2 SNEGSKA (reference sequence). The CDR3 DNA follows: TGCAGTGCTAGAAGGGGGAGGTACGAGAACACTGAAGCTTTCTTT. Translating gives CSARRGRYENTEAFF.

This clonotype was seen once. The genes are TRBV11-2 and TRBJ2-7, with D possibly TRBD1 on 5 matching bases. Near its end, the DNA agrees better with TRBJ2-5, so the J call may be wrong. Germline V gene sequence: CDR1 SGHAT, CDR2 FQNNGV. The CDR3 is made up of 16 amino acids. CDR3 DNA: TGTGCCAGCAGCTTAGTCGTCGCAGGGTCGAGAGAGACCCAGTACTTC. Amino acids: CASSLVVAGSRETQYF.

This clonotype was seen only a few times. CDR3 nucleotides: TGCAGTGTTCAGCGTTCGGGGTTGGGGACCCAGTACTTC. Translated, it gives CSVQRSGLGTQYF. The chain carries TRBV20-1 and TRBJ2-7; D perhaps matches TRBD2 (5 bases). The J call may be faulty, since TRBJ2-5 better matches the DNA end. The germline V gene has CDR1 DFQATT and CDR2 SNEGSKA (reference sequence). CDR3 length: 13 amino acids.

Regarding this clonotype: Germline is not matched at one junction end, which may reflect a read error. This CDR3 is CPSSQDQMSSGANVLTF. The DNA of the CDR3 is TGCCCCAGCAGCCAAGATCAAATGAGCTCTGGGGCCAACGTCCTGACTTTC. The V and J genes are TRBV4-1 and TRBJ2-6, with D unclear. The CDR3 runs 17 residues. The germline V gene encodes CDR1 MGHRA and CDR2 YSYEKL.

The chain carries TRBV29-1 and TRBJ2-3; TRBD2 matches 11 bases. This CDR3 has 16 residues. Germline V gene lookup returns CDR1 SQVTM and CDR2 ANQGSEA. V trimming: 4 bases; J trimming: 6 bases; junction bases outside the gene matches: 12. CDR3 region: CSVAPRLAGSFDTQYF. The CDR3 region has the DNA TGCAGCGTTGCCCCGAGACTAGCGGGGAGTTTCGATACGCAGTATTTT.

The gene calls are TRBV4-1 and TRBJ1-2; D is unclear. The CDR3 consists of 15 residues. V was shortened by 1 base and J by 7 bases, with 16 bases between the two germline ends. Germline values: CDR1 MGHRA, CDR2 YSYEKL. This chain's CDR3 is CASSQGSGLAAGYTF. CDR3 bases: TGCGCCAGCAGCCAAGGTTCGGGGTTAGCAGCTGGCTACACCTTC.

This clonotype was counted a single time. This chain connects TRBV5-1 to TRBJ2-1; D unresolved. The DNA end is a closer match to TRBJ2-7, so the J assignment may be wrong. From germline, CDR1 is SGHRS and CDR2 YFSETQ. The CDR3 extends over 13 amino acids. The CDR3 region is CASSLLESYEQYF. DNA of the CDR3: TGCGCCAGCAGCTTATTAGAGTCCTACGAGCAGTACTTC.

This clonotype was counted a few times. CDR3 sequence reads: CASSEQGATYEQYF. The CDR3 region has the DNA TGTGCCAGCAGTGAACAGGGGGCCACCTACGAGCAGTACTTC. The genes are TRBV6-5 and TRBJ2-7; 9 nucleotides agree with TRBD1. The CDR3 covers 14 residues. Looked up from germline, CDR1 is MNHEY and CDR2 is SVGAGI. Trimming removed 5 bases from V and 2 bases from J; junction bases left unmatched: 4.

There are a few counts of this clonotype. The chain couples TRBV5-1 to TRBJ1-2; D is unclear. The CDR3 extends over 15 amino acids. Trimming shortened V by 0 bases and J by 8 bases, and 17 bases separated the two germline ends. Germline CDR1 and CDR2: SGHRS and YFSETQ. The CDR3 loop is CASSLGGRLSEGYTF. In nucleotides, the CDR3 is TGCGCCAGCAGCTTGGGGGGTCGGCTCTCGGAAGGCTACACCTTC.